A single sample gave rise to the 18 T cell receptor beta chains below, sequenced in a study of blood T cell repertoires in COVID-19. Profiling relied on immunoSEQ multiplex PCR, and the TCRdb table lists in-frame clones only, not all of them. In the table there are about 350,000 clones, roughly 90% of which are singletons. What was sequenced was PBMCs or T cells enriched from blood (not recorded which). These receptors were taken from a woman in her twenties or thirties who had recovered from COVID-19.

The V gene is TRBV12-3 or TRBV12-4, the J gene TRBJ1-1; D uncertain. V shed 8 bases and J shed 7 bases, with 11 bases lying between them. The CDR3 has 11 amino acids. The CDR3 bases are TGTGCCAGCTCCCTGGCAAGTGAAGCTTTCTTT. Amino acid sequence: CASSLASEAFF.

V usage is TRBV5-1 and J usage is TRBJ2-7; D is perhaps TRBD2 (5 bases). Per the germline V gene, CDR1 is SGHRS and CDR2 is YFSETQ. The CDR3 extends over 12 amino acids. Deletions cut 0 bases from V and 6 bases from J, with 7 bases between. The CDR3 loop reads CASSLEEGEQYF. CDR3 nucleotide sequence: TGCGCCAGCAGCTTGGAAGAGGGCGAGCAGTACTTC. Filled out from reference TRBV5-1 and TRBJ2-7, the complete variable domain reads KAGVTQTPRYLIKTRGQQVTLSCSPISGHRSVSWYQQTPGQGLQFLFEYFSETQRNKGNFPGRFSGRQFSNSRSEMNVSTLELGDSALYLCASSLEEGEQYFGPGTRLTVT.

The rearrangement links TRBV20-1 to TRBJ1-5; the match to TRBD1 covers 7 bases. V gave up 3 bases and J gave up 2 bases; unmatched junction bases: 7. Germline V lookup: CDR1 DFQATT, CDR2 SNEGSKA (reference sequence). CDR3 size: 15 residues. The CDR3 DNA sequence: TGCAGTGCTAGTGAATACAGGGGAGGCAATCAGCCCCAGCATTTT. Encoded protein: CSASEYRGGNQPQHF.

The chain links TRBV19 to TRBJ2-3; D possibly corresponds to TRBD2 (6 bases). Looked up from germline, CDR1 is LNHDA and CDR2 is SQIVND (reference sequence). V shed 3 bases and J shed 6 bases, with 16 bases lying between them. This CDR3 is built from 15 residues. DNA for the CDR3: TGTGCCAGTAGTATTCCGGCGGGGCTTTCGGATACGCAGTATTTT. It codes for CASSIPAGLSDTQYF.

This sequence joins TRBV4-2 and TRBJ2-7; unclear D gene. The CDR3 covers 13 residues. Deletions cut 3 bases from V and 0 bases from J, with 6 bases between. Germline CDR1 LGHNA, CDR2 YNFKEQ. The CDR3 DNA reads as TGTGCCAGCAGCCAGGAGCCCTCCTACGAGCAGTACTTC. It is translated as CASSQEPSYEQYF.

The chain has TRBV28 and TRBJ1-4; the match to TRBD1 covers 9 bases. The CDR3 length is 14 residues. The ends lost 7 bases at V and 8 bases at J; junction bases unmatched: 8. Germline CDR1 MDHEN, CDR2 SYDVKM. The CDR3 spells CASKTGQGREKLFF. The CDR3, as DNA: TGTGCCAGCAAGACCGGACAGGGGCGAGAAAAACTGTTTTTT.

The gene calls are TRBV19 and TRBJ2-7; D gene uncertain. This CDR3 contains 15 residues. Germline values: CDR1 LNHDA, CDR2 SQIVND (reference sequence). V lost 4 bases and J lost 0, with 13 bases in between. The CDR3 reads CASSRRLEDSYEQYF. CDR3 bases: TGTGCCAGTAGTAGGAGACTGGAAGACTCCTACGAGCAGTACTTC.

The chain has TRBV11-2 and TRBJ1-5; D is uncertain. Between the trimmed V and J ends, which lost 1 base and 7 bases, there was a span of 11 bases. CDR1 is SGHAT and CDR2 is FQNNGV in the germline V gene. The CDR3 sequence is 14 residues long. CDR3 DNA: TGTGCCAGCAGCTTAGGAGGACTGGTCCAGCCCCAGCATTTT. As protein: CASSLGGLVQPQHF.

This sequence joins TRBV18 and TRBJ1-5, with D perhaps matching TRBD1 (6 bases). There are 15 residues in the CDR3. Trimming shortened V by 6 bases and J by 6 bases, and 18 bases separated the two germline ends. Germline V gives CDR1 KGHSH, CDR2 LQKENI. The CDR3 DNA reads as TGTGCCAGCTCTCAATCGGTGGGGGCTATTCAGCCCCAGCATTTT. This translates into CASSQSVGAIQPQHF.

The V call is TRBV3-1 (or the pseudogene TRBV3-2), the J call TRBJ2-3; TRBD2 matches 9 bases. Trimming took 4 bases from V and 1 from J; bases not matched to a gene: 0. This CDR3 contains 14 residues. The V gene's germline CDR1 is LGHDT and CDR2 YNNKEL (reference sequence). CDR3 protein: CASSRTSGTDTQYF. The CDR3 DNA follows: TGTGCCAGCAGCCGGACTAGCGGCACAGATACGCAGTATTTT.

The chain is built from TRBV5-1 and TRBJ1-2; TRBD1 aligns across 8 bases. Germline CDR1 SGHRS, CDR2 YFSETQ. Trimming at V came to 2 bases and at J to 0 bases, leaving 15 bases not matched to a gene. The CDR3 runs 19 residues. In DNA form, the CDR3 reads TGCGCCAGCAGCTTTGGCCTCTACCGGGACAGGAGAGCTAACTATGGCTACACCTTC. Its translation is CASSFGLYRDRRANYGYTF.

The V call is TRBV2, the J call TRBJ2-7, with 9 bases identical to TRBD1. With 5 bases clipped from V and 4 bases from J, the junction kept 6 bases outside the gene matches. The CDR3 extends over 14 amino acids. CDR1 and CDR2 from the germline V gene are SNHLY and FYNNEI. CDR3 in DNA: TGTGCCAGCAGTTGGACAGGGGAGCCATACGAGCAGTACTTC. It codes for CASSWTGEPYEQYF.

The chain is built from TRBV5-4 and TRBJ2-2, with 10 positions matching TRBD2. Unmatched junction bases numbered 3, after V lost 3 bases and J lost 4 bases. The CDR3 is 15 amino acids. From germline, CDR1 is SGHNT and CDR2 YYREEE (reference sequence). This CDR3 reads CASSSAGGTTGELFF. The CDR3, as DNA: TGTGCCAGCAGCTCAGCGGGGGGGACCACCGGGGAGCTGTTTTTT. The full variable domain, rest sourced from reference TRBV5-4 and TRBJ2-2, is ETGVTQSPTHLIKTRGQQVTLRCSSQSGHNTVSWYQQALGQGPQFIFQYYREEENGRGNFPPRFSGLQFPNYSSELNVNALELDDSALYLCASSSAGGTTGELFFGEGSRLTVL.

The chain employs TRBV28 and TRBJ1-2; 9 positions agree with TRBD1. This CDR3 is 16 amino acids long. CDR1 is MDHEN, CDR2 SYDVKM, per germline. V shed 5 bases and J 4 bases; nucleotides not matched to a gene: 11. The CDR3 region has the DNA TGTGCCAGCAGTCTCTCCGGGACAGGGAACGTCTATGGCTACACCTTC. Its protein is CASSLSGTGNVYGYTF.

The chain employs TRBV9 and TRBJ1-2, with unresolved D. Trimming pared 1 base from V and 0 bases from J, leaving 13 bases between. The CDR3 covers 16 residues. CDR1 and CDR2 (germline): SGDLS, YYNGEE. This CDR3 reads CASSVTPSGTNYGYTF. DNA of the CDR3: TGTGCCAGCAGCGTAACCCCCTCCGGGACTAACTATGGCTACACCTTC.

This chain uses TRBV7-9 with TRBJ2-7, with no clear D. CDR3 length: 12 residues. CDR1 and CDR2 from the germline V gene are SEHNR and FQNEAQ (reference sequence). The V and J ends lost 5 bases and 7 bases respectively, with 12 bases between them. CDR3 in amino acids: CASSPTSREQYF. The CDR3 DNA follows: TGTGCCAGCAGCCCCACGTCGCGGGAGCAGTACTTC.

The gene calls are TRBV19 and TRBJ1-2; TRBD1 aligns across 11 bases. The CDR3 spans 17 residues. J was trimmed by 1 base and V by 4 bases; bases with no gene match: 8. CDR1 LNHDA and CDR2 SQIVND come from the germline V gene (reference sequence). In DNA, the CDR3 is TGTGCCAGTAGTACCGGTCCCGGGACAGGGGGTAACTATGGCTACACCTTC. This sequence encodes CASSTGPGTGGNYGYTF.

The chain recombines TRBV5-1 with TRBJ1-4, with D unclear. V was trimmed by 1 base and J by 4 bases, leaving 11 bases between them. The germline V gene encodes CDR1 SGHRS and CDR2 YFSETQ. The CDR3 sequence is 15 residues long. CDR3 sequence (DNA): TGCGCCAGCAGCTTGACCGGACTCGGTAATGAAAAACTGTTTTTT. This encodes CASSLTGLGNEKLFF.